These 16 T cell receptor beta chains were sequenced from one sample in a study of blood T cell repertoires in COVID-19. Repertoires were generated with immunoSEQ multiplex PCR, while TCRdb's copy carries only in-frame clones and drops some. Seen here are 350,000 to 450,000 clones, approximately 87% observed once, and the top ten hold approximately 1.9%. The sample was PBMCs or T cells enriched from blood (not recorded which). Every receptor here comes from a man aged 35 to 55 in a cohort exposed to, infected with or recovered from COVID-19 (not recorded which).

The rearrangement joins TRBV6-1 to TRBJ1-1; D is possibly TRBD1 (6 bases). V was trimmed by 1 base and J by 4 bases, leaving 13 bases between them. This CDR3 has 15 residues. Per the germline V gene, CDR1 is MNHNS and CDR2 is SASEGT. The CDR3 reads CASSEGATGRTEAFF. CDR3 DNA: TGTGCCAGCAGTGAAGGAGCAACAGGGCGCACTGAAGCTTTCTTT.

This chain connects TRBV29-1 to TRBJ1-2; D is unclear. The CDR3 totals 14 residues. The germline gives CDR1 SQVTM, CDR2 ANQGSEA. The germline V and J ends were trimmed by 4 bases and 1 base, with 13 bases remaining between them. The DNA for the CDR3 is TGCAGCGTTGTGGGGAATGAGGGTAACTATGGCTACACCTTC. As protein: CSVVGNEGNYGYTF.

J is TRBJ1-5 and V is TRBV5-4, with D maybe TRBD1 (5 bases). Germline V gives CDR1 SGHNT, CDR2 YYREEE (reference sequence). Trimming stripped 0 bases from V and 1 base from J, with 8 bases between. This CDR3 has 15 amino acids. The CDR3 region is CASSLEPGSNQPQHF. The CDR3 coding sequence is TGTGCCAGCAGCTTGGAACCAGGGAGCAATCAGCCCCAGCATTTT.

The chain has TRBV19 and TRBJ2-3; 10 nucleotides line up with TRBD2. J was trimmed by 0 bases and V by 3 bases; bases with no gene match: 6. The germline CDR1 and CDR2 sequences are LNHDA and SQIVND (reference sequence). The CDR3 is 17 amino acids. DNA for the CDR3: TGTGCCAGTAGTATCGGAAATAGCGGGAGGAGCACAGATACGCAGTATTTT. This encodes CASSIGNSGRSTDTQYF.

J is TRBJ1-4 and V is TRBV7-9; no definite D call. V shed 5 bases and J shed 12 bases, with 13 bases lying between them. The CDR3 consists of 12 residues. Germline V lookup: CDR1 SEHNR, CDR2 FQNEAQ (reference sequence). CDR3 sequence: CASSPSGRELFF. The DNA for the CDR3 is TGTGCCAGCAGCCCCAGCGGTAGGGAACTGTTTTTT. Full variable domain (missing parts from reference TRBV7-9 and TRBJ1-4): DTGVSQNPRHKITKRGQNVTFRCDPISEHNRLYWYRQTLGQGPEFLTYFQNEAQLEKSRLLSDRFSAERPKGSFSTLEIQRTEQGDSAMYLCASSPSGRELFFGSGTQLSVL.

The rearrangement links TRBV11-2 to TRBJ2-1, with TRBD2 matching 13 bases. This CDR3 has 17 amino acids. V shed 1 base, J shed 5 bases, and the junction held 5 bases outside the gene matches. Germline CDR1 SGHAT, CDR2 FQNNGV. The chain's CDR3 is CASSLGTSGRTDNEQFF. In DNA, the CDR3 is TGTGCCAGCAGCTTAGGGACTAGCGGGAGAACGGACAATGAGCAGTTCTTC.

This sequence joins TRBV27 and TRBJ2-5; TRBD2 matches 8 bases. CDR1 and CDR2 (germline): MNHEY, SMNVEV (reference sequence). The CDR3 runs to 13 residues. V was clipped by 6 bases and J by 4 bases; unmatched bases: 4. The CDR3 loop is CASRGLGGETQYF. The CDR3, as DNA: TGTGCCAGCAGGGGACTAGGGGGAGAGACCCAGTACTTC.

The gene calls are TRBV5-1 and TRBJ2-7; TRBD2 agrees at 10 bases. With 3 bases clipped from V and 2 bases from J, the junction kept 11 bases outside the gene matches. The CDR3 runs 17 residues. Per germline, CDR1 SGHRS and CDR2 YFSETQ. The CDR3 coding sequence is TGCGCCAGCAGCTCGACGGTACTAGCGGGACCAACCTACGAGCAGTACTTC. This gives the protein CASSSTVLAGPTYEQYF.

This chain connects TRBV5-1 to TRBJ2-2, with 7 positions matching TRBD2. The CDR3 contains 15 residues. CDR1 is SGHRS, CDR2 YFSETQ, per germline. Trimming removed 5 bases from V and 10 bases from J; junction bases left unmatched: 14. Here the CDR3 reads CASSYGRPLSEELFF. Here the CDR3 DNA reads TGCGCCAGCAGTTACGGGAGGCCCCTCAGCGAGGAGCTGTTTTTT.

This chain links TRBV19 with TRBJ2-7; TRBD2 is a possible D gene (6 bases). Germline V CDR1 and CDR2: LNHDA, SQIVND (reference sequence). The V and J ends lost 2 bases and 3 bases respectively, with 11 bases between them. CDR3 length: 14 amino acids. The CDR3 DNA reads TGTGCCAGTAGTATACGGGGGTCTGGCTACGAGCAGTACTTC. Translation gives CASSIRGSGYEQYF. The full variable domain, rest sourced from reference TRBV19 and TRBJ2-7, is DGGITQSPKYLFRKEGQNVTLSCEQNLNHDAMYWYRQDPGQGLRLIYYSQIVNDFQKGDIAEGYSVSREKKESFPLTVTSAQKNPTAFYLCASSIRGSGYEQYFGPGTRLTVT.

The chain links TRBV5-1 to TRBJ2-2; 7 positions agree with TRBD2. The ends lost 4 bases at V and 7 bases at J; junction bases unmatched: 10. Germline lookup yields CDR1 SGHRS and CDR2 YFSETQ. CDR3 length equals 15 residues. The CDR3 sequence is CASSAQGTTFGELFF. The CDR3 DNA is TGCGCCAGCAGCGCGCAAGGGACTACCTTCGGGGAGCTGTTTTTT.

The chain has TRBV6-5 and TRBJ1-1; possible D gene TRBD1, 6 bases. The germline gives CDR1 MNHEY, CDR2 SVGAGI. CDR3 length: 13 residues. Trimming cost V 10 bases and J 1 base, with 13 bases left between them. CDR3 residues: CATWTAENTEAFF. CDR3 in DNA: TGTGCCACCTGGACAGCCGAGAACACTGAAGCTTTCTTT.

The CDR3 loop is CASSARTGGYTNTGELFF. The CDR3 DNA reads TGTGCCAGCAGCGCACGGACAGGGGGCTACACGAACACCGGGGAGCTGTTTTTT. The V and J genes are TRBV9 and TRBJ2-2; 11 bases line up with TRBD1. Germline CDR1 SGDLS, CDR2 YYNGEE. The CDR3 has 18 residues. J was trimmed by 0 bases and V by 3 bases; bases with no gene match: 7.

CDR3 amino acids: CASSRTRARGYTF. The CDR3 DNA follows: TGTGCCAGCAGTAGGACAAGGGCGCGTGGCTACACCTTC. The chain has TRBV2 and TRBJ1-2; possibly TRBD1 for D (5 bases). The CDR3 has 13 amino acids. The V and J ends lost 5 bases and 7 bases respectively, with 14 bases between them. In germline, CDR1 is SNHLY, CDR2 FYNNEI.

V gene TRBV6-5 combines with J gene TRBJ2-7; 9 bases map to TRBD1. V gave up 4 bases and J gave up 6 bases; unmatched junction bases: 10. Germline V CDR1 and CDR2: MNHEY, SVGAGI. The CDR3 is made up of 15 amino acids. The chain's CDR3 is CASSSPGQGSSEQYF. The CDR3 region has the DNA TGTGCCAGCAGTTCTCCGGGACAGGGATCGAGCGAGCAGTACTTC.

This clone was detected only once. The V call is TRBV27, the J call TRBJ1-5, with 9 bases that match TRBD1. This CDR3 has 17 residues. Trimming removed 6 bases from V and 7 bases from J; junction bases left unmatched: 16. The germline V gene has CDR1 MNHEY and CDR2 SMNVEV (reference sequence). The CDR3 DNA sequence: TGTGCCAGCAGCTCCGATCACCGGGACAGGGCCCACCAGCCCCAGCATTTT. This translates into CASSSDHRDRAHQPQHF.